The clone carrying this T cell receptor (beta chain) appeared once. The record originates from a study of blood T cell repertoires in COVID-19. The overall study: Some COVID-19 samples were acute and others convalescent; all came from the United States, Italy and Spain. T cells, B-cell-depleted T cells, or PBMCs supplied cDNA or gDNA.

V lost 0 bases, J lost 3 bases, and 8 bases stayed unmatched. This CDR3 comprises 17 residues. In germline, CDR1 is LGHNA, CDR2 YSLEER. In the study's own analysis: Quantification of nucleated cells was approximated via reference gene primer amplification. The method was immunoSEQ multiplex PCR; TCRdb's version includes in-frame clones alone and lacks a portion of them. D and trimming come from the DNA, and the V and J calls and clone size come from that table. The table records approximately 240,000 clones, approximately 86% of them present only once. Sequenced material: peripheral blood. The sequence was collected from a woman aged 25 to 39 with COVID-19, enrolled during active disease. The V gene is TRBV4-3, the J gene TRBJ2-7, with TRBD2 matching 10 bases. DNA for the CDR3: TGCGCCAGCAGCCAAGAAGCTAGCGGGAGAACGTACTACGAGCAGTACTTC. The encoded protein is CASSQEASGRTYYEQYF.